This T cell receptor (beta chain) was documented in a study of cytomegalovirus exposure and HLA in healthy donors. This CDR3 is built from 14 residues. Trimming stripped 3 bases from V and 0 bases from J, with 8 bases between. Germline V lookup: CDR1 LGHNA, CDR2 YNFKEQ. Comments on this clone: Its antigen remains unknown.

TCRdb's copy holds only in-frame clones and misses some; the assay was immunoSEQ multiplex PCR. The repertoire consists of roughly 310,000 clones, with 70% to 90% occurring once and the leading ten covering approximately 0.9%. Study-level findings and limits: TCR sequences were mostly rare, though some public TCRs occurred in many donors. The investigators catalogued 150 or so TCR beta chains as cytomegalovirus-associated. In vitro checks showed that three CMV-associated chains really do target CMV antigens.

Sequenced input: PBMCs. The clonotype was recovered from a man younger than 40 in good health and CMV-seronegative. This chain connects TRBV4-2 to TRBJ1-1, with D unclear. The CDR3 sequence is CASSHEQMNTEAFF. The CDR3 coding sequence is TGTGCCAGCAGCCACGAACAAATGAACACTGAAGCTTTCTTT.